Described below is a single TCR beta chain sequence and its context. Its antigen is unidentified. Sequenced by immunoSEQ multiplex PCR; TCRdb stores in-frame clones only, minus some. The sample shows about 1.1 million clones, roughly 74% of them seen only once. These data originate in a study of shared clonotypes between healthy human individuals. Study-wide points: Naive CD4 clonotypes overlapped across a handful of donors at approximately 5.3%.

The CDR3 covers 16 residues. Germline CDR1 reads LGHNA; CDR2 reads YNFKEQ. V was pared by 0 bases and J by 4 bases, with 12 bases between. The sequencing sample was made of memory CD4+ T cells from PBMCs. Subset reported: CD45RA-negative fraction. This sequence joins TRBV4-2 and TRBJ1-4; D not certain. The receptor's source is a man aged 18 to 30 in good health. Some clones in this sample may be carry-over from other donors' samples. For the CDR3, the DNA is TGTGCCAGCAGCCAAGATCATGCGGCCTTTAATGAAAAACTGTTTTTT. This sequence encodes CASSQDHAAFNEKLFF.